This T cell receptor beta chain originates from a study of blood T cell repertoires in COVID-19. The table came from immunoSEQ multiplex PCR; TCRdb's copy has only in-frame clones and leaves some out. This table has 300,000 to 350,000 clones, 88% appearing once. This CDR3 is built from 15 residues. V dropped 2 bases and J dropped 0 bases, with 8 bases sitting between them. The germline V gene encodes CDR1 SGHTA and CDR2 FQGNSA. The source material was peripheral blood. The TCR was taken from a woman aged 70-85 years with COVID-19, enrolled during active disease. The chain couples TRBV7-2 to TRBJ1-5, with D possibly TRBD1 on 5 matching bases. The CDR3 here is CASSLFRDSNQPQHF. CDR3 coding DNA: TGTGCCAGCAGCTTATTCAGGGATAGCAATCAGCCCCAGCATTTT.